This T cell receptor (beta chain) originates from a study of T cells in Graves' hyperthyroidism and ophthalmopathy. At the level of the study: It was at initial diagnosis, before any treatment, that peripheral blood was collected. Study-wide results and limits: Ophthalmopathy and stable hyperthyroidism were told apart by a 13 V-J model.

TCR beta CDR3 sequences were amplified from RNA transcripts. TCR CDR3 underwent first-round RT-PCR with the HTBI primer set. TCRdb ran MiXCR on the multiplex PCR reads and lists one entry per CDR3 protein. Here the sample spans under 350,000 distinct CDR3 sequences, around a sixth being singletons. The germline V gene has CDR1 SEHNR and CDR2 FQNEAQ (reference sequence). The CDR3 sequence is 17 residues long. The V gene end was trimmed by 5 bases and the J gene end by 3 bases; junction bases not matched to a gene: 15. Orbital computed tomography and thyroid ultrasound, together with serum TRAb and thyroxine and clinical symptoms, were used for diagnoses. More than 9.5 ml fresh peripheral blood yielded the PBMCs. Regarding this clonotype: Antigen specificity is unknown.

This clonotype originated in a woman aged 45 to 65 with Graves' hyperthyroidism. The sample comprised blood. V and J are TRBV7-9 and TRBJ2-7; the match to TRBD2 covers 8 bases. The DNA of the CDR3 is TGTGCCAGCAGCCCCGGATCGGGACTAGTGGAGGGCTACGAGCAGTACTTC. The encoded protein is CASSPGSGLVEGYEQYF.